The rows below give T cell receptor beta chains drawn from one sample of a study of T-cell memory formation after mild COVID-19. TCRdb reprocessed the 5' RACE reads with MiXCR, giving one entry per CDR3 protein. Of some 120,000 distinct CDR3 sequences listed, roughly 6% were seen once; the top ten hold roughly 2.2%. Input material: PBMCs or a T cell subset sorted from them (not recorded which). Receptors originate from an adult woman who had mild COVID-19 (a few samples of this study predate the infection). Cell type and time point are not known. CDR3s include the opening cysteine and the closing phenylalanine or tryptophan. The D gene is left open where the match is weak. Clone size is not always given. Where it is, it says once, few, many or a class for expanded clones.

clone size,V gene,CDR3 length,D gene,J gene,CDR3 protein,CDR3 DNA
many,TRBV5-1,13,-,TRBJ2-7,CASSSELYYEQYF,TGCGCCAGCAGCTCTGAACTCTATTACGAGCAGTACTTC
-,TRBV5-4,14,TRBD1,TRBJ1-2,CASRQTGGGYGYTF,TGTGCCAGCAGACAGACAGGGGGCGGCTATGGCTACACCTTC
few,TRBV10-3,11,-,TRBJ2-3,CAISESDTQYF,TGTGCCATCAGTGAGTCGGATACGCAGTATTTT
many,TRBV7-8,17,TRBD2,TRBJ2-3,CASSPLLAAGLTDTQYF,TGTGCCAGCAGCCCCCTACTAGCGGCTGGACTCACAGATACGCAGTATTTT
-,TRBV12-3/TRBV12-4,15,TRBD2,TRBJ2-3,CASSRSGIAPDTQYF,TGTGCCAGCAGCCGCAGCGGGATCGCCCCGGATACGCAGTATTTT
few,TRBV6-1,15,-,TRBJ2-6,CASSLLSSGANVLTF,TGTGCCAGCAGCCTTCTGTCCTCTGGGGCCAACGTCCTGACTTTC
few,TRBV10-3,15,-,TRBJ1-1,CAISESPGKNTEAFF,TGTGCCATCAGTGAGTCCCCGGGGAAAAACACTGAAGCTTTCTTT
few,TRBV5-1,14,TRBD1,TRBJ2-7,CASSFDRESVEQYF,TGCGCCAGCAGCTTTGACAGGGAAAGTGTGGAGCAGTACTTC
-,TRBV7-9,15,TRBD2,TRBJ2-1,CASSLLGLAIHEQFF,TGTGCCAGCAGCTTATTGGGACTAGCTATCCATGAGCAGTTCTTC
few,TRBV12-3/TRBV12-4,15,TRBD1,TRBJ2-7,CASSTSGTGDPEQYF,TGTGCCAGCAGTACCTCCGGGACAGGGGATCCCGAGCAGTACTTC
few,TRBV6-1,15,TRBD1,TRBJ1-1,CASSGGTGVNTEAFF,TGTGCCAGCAGCGGGGGGACAGGGGTAAACACTGAAGCTTTCTTT
few,TRBV6-5,15,TRBD2,TRBJ2-1,CASSYGGGGGNEQFF,TGTGCCAGCAGTTACGGCGGCGGCGGGGGCAATGAGCAGTTCTTC
many,TRBV27,16,-,TRBJ2-1,CASIRLASQGLNEQFF,TGTGCCAGCATACGTTTGGCTAGTCAGGGGCTCAATGAGCAGTTCTTC
many,TRBV7-9,15,TRBD2,TRBJ2-7,CASSLTSGSLGEQYF,TGTGCCAGCAGCTTAACTAGCGGGAGCCTGGGGGAGCAGTACTTC
few,TRBV5-1,15,TRBD1,TRBJ2-7,CASRETGTGVYEQYF,TGCGCCAGCAGAGAGACCGGGACAGGGGTCTACGAGCAGTACTTC
few,TRBV12-3/TRBV12-4,14,-,TRBJ1-2,CASSFRGGNYGYTF,TGTGCCAGCAGTTTTAGGGGCGGAAACTATGGCTACACCTTC
-,TRBV29-1,14,TRBD1,TRBJ1-2,CSVGVDRGLYGYTF,TGCAGCGTTGGGGTCGACAGGGGGCTGTATGGCTACACCTTC
-,TRBV6-2/TRBV6-3,15,TRBD1,TRBJ1-2,CASSYWTGGDYGYTF,TGTGCCAGCAGCTACTGGACAGGGGGCGACTATGGCTACACCTTC
-,TRBV4-1,14,-,TRBJ2-5,CASSQHVAGETQYF,TGCGCCAGCAGCCAACATGTTGCGGGGGAGACCCAGTACTTC
many,TRBV24-1,16,-,TRBJ2-1,CATSDPRTEINNEQFF,TGTGCCACCAGTGACCCGCGGACAGAGATCAACAATGAGCAGTTCTTC
-,TRBV7-2,16,-,TRBJ2-2,CASSLAGTSNTGELFF,TGTGCCAGCAGCTTAGCGGGGACATCGAACACCGGGGAGCTGTTTTTT
-,TRBV4-3,13,TRBD1,TRBJ1-4,CASSGTGNEKLFF,TGCGCCAGCAGCGGGACAGGAAATGAAAAACTGTTTTTT
many,TRBV5-1,14,-,TRBJ2-7,CASSPWDGNYEQYF,TGCGCCAGCAGCCCGTGGGACGGCAACTACGAGCAGTACTTC
few,TRBV7-9,15,-,TRBJ1-2,CASSFQGPRNYGYTF,TGTGCCAGCAGCTTCCAGGGACCTCGAAACTATGGCTACACCTTC
-,TRBV19,15,TRBD1,TRBJ1-1,CASSGDRAGNTEAFF,TGTGCCAGTAGTGGGGACAGGGCAGGGAACACTGAAGCTTTCTTT
few,TRBV18,12,-,TRBJ2-7,CASSPSDYEQYF,TGTGCCAGCTCACCGTCTGACTACGAGCAGTACTTC
-,TRBV14,14,TRBD1,TRBJ1-2,CASSQHRGRSGYTF,TGTGCCAGCAGCCAACACAGGGGTCGTAGTGGCTACACCTTC
-,TRBV7-2,18,-,TRBJ2-5,CASSPLGGSGPFQETQYF,TGTGCCAGCAGCCCTCTCGGAGGCAGCGGGCCGTTCCAAGAGACCCAGTACTTC
few,TRBV20-1,14,-,TRBJ2-7,CSARRGGGGREQYF,TGCAGTGCTAGACGAGGGGGGGGCGGTCGCGAGCAGTACTTC
-,TRBV6-6,18,TRBD2,TRBJ2-1,CASKVWGLAGGRDNEQFF,TGTGCCAGCAAGGTGTGGGGACTAGCGGGAGGGAGGGACAATGAGCAGTTCTTC
few,TRBV7-9,16,-,TRBJ2-2,CASSFDLPRSTGELFF,TGTGCCAGCAGCTTTGACCTTCCCCGCTCGACCGGGGAGCTGTTTTTT
-,TRBV6-6,17,TRBD2,TRBJ2-7,CASSSGRRTSGEWEQYF,TGTGCCAGCAGTTCAGGGAGACGGACTAGCGGTGAATGGGAGCAGTACTTC
many,TRBV7-9,13,-,TRBJ1-1,CASSLGRGAEAFF,TGTGCCAGCAGCTTAGGGAGAGGGGCTGAAGCTTTCTTT
-,TRBV6-5,13,-,TRBJ1-2,CASTGAAITGYTF,TGTGCCAGCACTGGGGCAGCTATTACAGGCTACACCTTC
few,TRBV6-5,14,TRBD2,TRBJ2-5,CASTNPGGQETQYF,TGTGCCAGCACTAACCCGGGGGGACAAGAGACCCAGTACTTC
many,TRBV7-2,15,-,TRBJ2-1,CASSSSRTSYNEQFF,TGTGCCAGCAGCTCTAGTCGTACCTCCTACAATGAGCAGTTCTTC
many,TRBV24-1,15,TRBD1,TRBJ2-5,CATSDWRQGHGTQYF,TGTGCCACCAGTGATTGGAGACAGGGTCACGGGACCCAGTACTTC
many,TRBV4-3,17,-,TRBJ2-1,CASSQEGVGGSYNEQFF,TGCGCCAGCAGCCAAGAGGGTGTCGGCGGGTCCTACAATGAGCAGTTCTTC
few,TRBV24-1,15,-,TRBJ2-5,CATSDPRAYQETQYF,TGTGCCACCAGTGATCCTAGGGCCTATCAAGAGACCCAGTACTTC
many,TRBV7-9,17,TRBD1,TRBJ1-1,CASSFGQGVGYDTEAFF,TGTGCCAGCAGCTTTGGGCAGGGGGTAGGATATGACACTGAAGCTTTCTTT
-,TRBV5-1,17,TRBD2,TRBJ2-1,CASSLGSIAGGLNEQFF,TGCGCCAGCAGCTTGGGTTCTATAGCGGGAGGGCTGAATGAGCAGTTCTTC
many,TRBV5-1,16,TRBD2,TRBJ2-1,CASSLGLAGGIDEQFF,TGCGCCAGCAGCTTGGGACTAGCGGGAGGAATAGATGAGCAGTTCTTC
-,TRBV7-9,12,-,TRBJ1-2,CASSPQEGGHTF,TGTGCCAGCAGCCCCCAGGAGGGTGGCCACACCTTC
-,TRBV6-2/TRBV6-3,14,TRBD1,TRBJ1-1,CASRTTGLNTEAFF,TGTGCCAGCAGGACGACAGGGCTGAACACTGAAGCTTTCTTT
-,TRBV6-5,16,-,TRBJ1-6,CASSYSVSRVRSPLHF,TGTGCCAGCAGTTACTCGGTGTCCCGGGTCAGGTCACCCCTCCACTTT
few,TRBV7-9,15,TRBD1,TRBJ1-5,CASSFGQGSNQPQHF,TGTGCCAGCAGCTTCGGACAGGGCAGCAATCAGCCCCAGCATTTT
many,TRBV12-3/TRBV12-4,14,TRBD2,TRBJ2-3,CASRNSGEGDTQYF,TGTGCCAGCAGAAATAGCGGGGAGGGAGATACGCAGTATTTT
few,TRBV20-1,12,-,TRBJ2-1,CSAKTAYNEQFF,TGCAGTGCTAAGACAGCTTACAATGAGCAGTTCTTC
many,TRBV12-3/TRBV12-4,16,TRBD1,TRBJ1-2,CATDQSTGGRRDGYTF,TGTGCCACCGATCAATCCACAGGGGGCCGTCGGGATGGCTACACCTTC